The rows below give T cell receptor beta chains drawn from one sample of a study of T cell changes during pregnancy in multiple sclerosis. Using immunoSEQ multiplex PCR, the repertoire was profiled, and TCRdb retains in-frame clones only, with some absent. This sample carries about 34,000 clones, less than 95% of them seen once, and the ten largest clones take about 3.9%. The sequenced sample was CD8+ T cells from peripheral blood mononuclear cells, obtained in the second trimester of pregnancy. Receptors were obtained from a female donor with multiple sclerosis, enrolled in a pregnancy study. Each CDR3 is given with its conserved first and last residue. D genes are given only for firm matches. Clone size is given for some rows only: seen once, a few or many times, or a class if the clone is expanded.

V gene: TRBV5-5
clone size: -
J gene: TRBJ1-1
D gene: -
CDR3 DNA: TGTGCCAGCAGCCTCCGACAGGAAGCTTTCTTT
CDR3 protein: CASSLRQEAFF

V gene: TRBV6-1
clone size: medium-sized
J gene: TRBJ2-1
D gene: TRBD1
CDR3 DNA: TGTGCCAGCACCCTGACAGGGGGCTCCTACAATGAGCAGTTCTTC
CDR3 protein: CASTLTGGSYNEQFF

V gene: TRBV14
clone size: -
J gene: TRBJ2-1
D gene: -
CDR3 DNA: TGTGCCAGCAGCATGGGGAGGAGCTCCTACAATGAGCAGTTCTTC
CDR3 protein: CASSMGRSSYNEQFF

V gene: TRBV5-1
clone size: -
J gene: TRBJ1-2
D gene: TRBD1
CDR3 DNA: TGCGCCAGCAGCTTGGTAGGACAGGGGACCGGGGACTATGGCTACACCTTC
CDR3 protein: CASSLVGQGTGDYGYTF

V gene: TRBV19
clone size: -
J gene: TRBJ2-7
D gene: TRBD1
CDR3 DNA: TGTGCCAGTAGTATCCGGGACAGTTCCTACGAGCAGTACTTC
CDR3 protein: CASSIRDSSYEQYF

V gene: TRBV4-3
clone size: -
J gene: TRBJ2-6
D gene: TRBD2
CDR3 DNA: TGCGCCAGCAGCCAAGGGACTAGCAGCTCTGGGGCCAACGTCCTGACTTTC
CDR3 protein: CASSQGTSSSGANVLTF

V gene: TRBV11-1
clone size: -
J gene: TRBJ2-7
D gene: -
CDR3 DNA: TGTGCCAGCAGCTTACCAGTTTCCTACGAGCAGTACTTC
CDR3 protein: CASSLPVSYEQYF

V gene: TRBV7-8
clone size: -
J gene: TRBJ1-2
D gene: -
CDR3 DNA: TGTGCCAGCAGCTTAGACGGGGGGCTGTACTATGGCTACACCTTC
CDR3 protein: CASSLDGGLYYGYTF

V gene: TRBV10-1
clone size: few
J gene: TRBJ2-7
D gene: TRBD2
CDR3 DNA: TGCGCCAGCAGCGCCAGCGGGAGCTCCTACGAGCAGTACTTC
CDR3 protein: CASSASGSSYEQYF

V gene: TRBV19
clone size: -
J gene: TRBJ2-1
D gene: -
CDR3 DNA: TGTGCCAGCGGGGGTACGGGGAATGAGCAGTTCTTC
CDR3 protein: CASGGTGNEQFF

V gene: TRBV27
clone size: -
J gene: TRBJ2-3
D gene: TRBD2
CDR3 DNA: TGTGCCAGCAGTTTATCGGTAGCGGGAGGGCCGACAGATACGCAGTATTTT
CDR3 protein: CASSLSVAGGPTDTQYF

V gene: TRBV13
clone size: few
J gene: TRBJ2-7
D gene: -
CDR3 DNA: TGTGCCAGCAGCTTACAGGGCAGCTCCTACGAGCAGTACTTC
CDR3 protein: CASSLQGSSYEQYF

V gene: TRBV4-3
clone size: few
J gene: TRBJ2-1
D gene: TRBD1
CDR3 DNA: TGCGCCAGCAGCCACGGACAGGAAGTCAATGAGCAGTTCTTC
CDR3 protein: CASSHGQEVNEQFF

V gene: TRBV4-1
clone size: medium-sized
J gene: TRBJ2-7
D gene: -
CDR3 DNA: TGCGCCAGCAGCCAAGATGGGCAGGGATTCACCTACGAGCAGTACTTC
CDR3 protein: CASSQDGQGFTYEQYF

V gene: TRBV9
clone size: -
J gene: TRBJ2-7
D gene: TRBD1
CDR3 DNA: TGTGCCAGCAGCGCAGCCGGGACAGCCGGGTACGAGCAGTACTTC
CDR3 protein: CASSAAGTAGYEQYF

V gene: TRBV7-9
clone size: -
J gene: TRBJ2-7
D gene: TRBD1
CDR3 DNA: TGTGCCAGCAGCTTCCTACACGGGCAGGGGGCCTACGAGCAGTACTTC
CDR3 protein: CASSFLHGQGAYEQYF

V gene: TRBV30
clone size: few
J gene: TRBJ1-1
D gene: -
CDR3 DNA: TGTGCCTGGAAGACAGAACCTGAAGCTTTCTTT
CDR3 protein: CAWKTEPEAFF

V gene: TRBV2
clone size: -
J gene: TRBJ2-1
D gene: -
CDR3 DNA: TGTGCCAGCAGTGACCTTTCCAATGAGCAGTTCTTC
CDR3 protein: CASSDLSNEQFF

V gene: TRBV6-1
clone size: -
J gene: TRBJ2-7
D gene: TRBD2
CDR3 DNA: TGTGCCAGCGGCCTAGCGGGAGACTACTACGAGCAGTACTTC
CDR3 protein: CASGLAGDYYEQYF

V gene: TRBV10-3
clone size: -
J gene: TRBJ2-2
D gene: TRBD2
CDR3 DNA: TGTGCCATCAGAACGAGACTAGCGTACACCGGGGAGCTGTTTTTT
CDR3 protein: CAIRTRLAYTGELFF

V gene: TRBV4-1
clone size: -
J gene: TRBJ1-2
D gene: TRBD1
CDR3 DNA: TGCGCCAGCAGCCGCAACAGGGGAATTAACTATGGCTACACCTTC
CDR3 protein: CASSRNRGINYGYTF

V gene: TRBV4-2
clone size: -
J gene: TRBJ1-4
D gene: -
CDR3 DNA: TGTGCCAGCAGCCAAGAGGAGGGGTGGGGCCCTAATGAAAAACTGTTTTTT
CDR3 protein: CASSQEEGWGPNEKLFF

V gene: TRBV29-1
clone size: -
J gene: TRBJ2-3
D gene: -
CDR3 DNA: TGCAGCGTCCTCACAGATACGCAGTATTTT
CDR3 protein: CSVLTDTQYF

V gene: TRBV5-1
clone size: -
J gene: TRBJ2-7
D gene: -
CDR3 DNA: TGCGCCAGCTCACTTTGCGAGCAGTACTTC
CDR3 protein: CASSLCEQYF

V gene: TRBV9
clone size: -
J gene: TRBJ2-1
D gene: -
CDR3 DNA: TGTGCCAGCAGTGCATCTAGCCGTCTCTACAATGAGCAGTTCTTC
CDR3 protein: CASSASSRLYNEQFF

V gene: TRBV14
clone size: -
J gene: TRBJ2-3
D gene: TRBD2
CDR3 DNA: TGTGCCAGCAGCACTAGACTAGCGGGAGGGCCAGCAGATACGCAGTATTTT
CDR3 protein: CASSTRLAGGPADTQYF

V gene: TRBV7-9
clone size: -
J gene: TRBJ1-4
D gene: -
CDR3 DNA: TGTGCCAGCAGCCCGATACTCTTGGTAGGGAGGGCGGCCAATGAAAAACTGTTTTTT
CDR3 protein: CASSPILLVGRAANEKLFF

V gene: TRBV4-2
clone size: -
J gene: TRBJ2-3
D gene: -
CDR3 DNA: TGTGCCAGCAGCCAAGATATCGGGGAAGGGCAGTATTTT
CDR3 protein: CASSQDIGEGQYF

V gene: TRBV11-2
clone size: -
J gene: TRBJ2-7
D gene: TRBD2
CDR3 DNA: TGTGCCAGCAGCTTAGAACCTAGCGGGGGGTACGAGCAGTACTTC
CDR3 protein: CASSLEPSGGYEQYF

V gene: TRBV19
clone size: -
J gene: TRBJ2-7
D gene: TRBD2
CDR3 DNA: TGTGCCAGTAGCGGACTAGCGGGAACCTACGAGCAGTACTTC
CDR3 protein: CASSGLAGTYEQYF

V gene: TRBV4-1
clone size: -
J gene: TRBJ1-5
D gene: -
CDR3 DNA: TGCGCCAGCAGCCAAGGGGGGGATCAGCCCCAGCATTTT
CDR3 protein: CASSQGGDQPQHF

V gene: TRBV29-1
clone size: once
J gene: TRBJ2-7
D gene: TRBD2
CDR3 DNA: TGCAGCGTTGAAGATCCCCTAGCGGGAGGGTCCTACGAGCAGTACTTC
CDR3 protein: CSVEDPLAGGSYEQYF

V gene: TRBV5-6
clone size: -
J gene: TRBJ2-7
D gene: -
CDR3 DNA: TGTGCCAGCAGCTTGGAGCACTACGAGCAGTACTTC
CDR3 protein: CASSLEHYEQYF

V gene: TRBV27
clone size: -
J gene: TRBJ2-7
D gene: -
CDR3 DNA: TGTGCCAGCAGCTTCCTGTTGTCTAGCCACGAGCAGTACTTC
CDR3 protein: CASSFLLSSHEQYF

V gene: TRBV27
clone size: -
J gene: TRBJ2-2
D gene: -
CDR3 DNA: TGTGCCAGTCTGCCAGCGGGTTACACCGGGGAGCTGTTTTTT
CDR3 protein: CASLPAGYTGELFF

V gene: TRBV27
clone size: few
J gene: TRBJ2-7
D gene: TRBD2
CDR3 DNA: TGTGCCAGCAGTTTCTATCCGGGACTATCGTACGAGCAGTACTTC
CDR3 protein: CASSFYPGLSYEQYF

V gene: TRBV29-1
clone size: -
J gene: TRBJ1-1
D gene: TRBD1
CDR3 DNA: TGCAGCGCCCTAATCCCGGGACAGGGGGGCGCTGAAGCTTTCTTT
CDR3 protein: CSALIPGQGGAEAFF

V gene: TRBV5-1
clone size: -
J gene: TRBJ2-7
D gene: TRBD2
CDR3 DNA: TGCGCCAGCAGCTTGGCGCTAGCGGGATCGAACTACGAGCAGTACTTC
CDR3 protein: CASSLALAGSNYEQYF

V gene: TRBV6-4
clone size: medium-sized
J gene: TRBJ2-2
D gene: TRBD2
CDR3 DNA: TGTGCCAGCAGTGACAGTCAGCGGGGACTAACCGGGGAGCTGTTTTTT
CDR3 protein: CASSDSQRGLTGELFF

V gene: TRBV28
clone size: few
J gene: TRBJ2-3
D gene: -
CDR3 DNA: TGTGCCAGCCGATTATGGACGGGGACAGATACGCAGTATTTT
CDR3 protein: CASRLWTGTDTQYF

V gene: TRBV6-5
clone size: -
J gene: TRBJ2-5
D gene: TRBD1
CDR3 DNA: TGTGCCAGCAGTATCGGGACAGGGGGGGAGACCCAGTACTTC
CDR3 protein: CASSIGTGGETQYF

V gene: TRBV27
clone size: -
J gene: TRBJ2-1
D gene: -
CDR3 DNA: TGTGCCAGCAGTTTATACGGGCGTCGGGAGTTATGGAATGAGCAGTTCTTC
CDR3 protein: CASSLYGRRELWNEQFF

V gene: TRBV7-9
clone size: -
J gene: TRBJ2-3
D gene: -
CDR3 DNA: TGTGCCAGCAGCTCCACCAGGGGGGCGAGCACAGATACGCAGTATTTT
CDR3 protein: CASSSTRGASTDTQYF

V gene: TRBV6-6
clone size: -
J gene: TRBJ2-5
D gene: -
CDR3 DNA: TGTGCCAGCAGTTCCACTGCGGCGGCGGTAAAAGAGACCCAGTACTTC
CDR3 protein: CASSSTAAAVKETQYF

V gene: TRBV2
clone size: -
J gene: TRBJ2-2
D gene: -
CDR3 DNA: TGTGCCAGCAGTGGTGGGATGAATGAGGGCGGGGAGCTGTTTTTT
CDR3 protein: CASSGGMNEGGELFF

V gene: TRBV7-9
clone size: -
J gene: TRBJ2-5
D gene: TRBD1
CDR3 DNA: TGTGCCAGCAGCTTAGCAGGGACAGGTCAAGAGACCCAGTACTTC
CDR3 protein: CASSLAGTGQETQYF

V gene: TRBV4-1
clone size: -
J gene: TRBJ2-7
D gene: TRBD2
CDR3 DNA: TGCGCCAGCAGCCAACGGACTAGCGGGAGCTACGAGCAGTACTTC
CDR3 protein: CASSQRTSGSYEQYF

V gene: TRBV27
clone size: -
J gene: TRBJ2-5
D gene: TRBD2
CDR3 DNA: TGTGCCAGCAGTTTTAGCGGGAGGGGAGAGACCCAGTACTTC
CDR3 protein: CASSFSGRGETQYF

V gene: TRBV2
clone size: -
J gene: TRBJ2-7
D gene: -
CDR3 DNA: TGTGCCAGCGGATTCGGGACACTTCGCTACGAGCAGTACTTC
CDR3 protein: CASGFGTLRYEQYF

V gene: TRBV4-3
clone size: -
J gene: TRBJ1-4
D gene: TRBD1
CDR3 DNA: TGCGCCAGCAGCCGAACAGGGGAGACTAATGAAAAACTGTTTTTT
CDR3 protein: CASSRTGETNEKLFF

V gene: TRBV5-6
clone size: -
J gene: TRBJ2-3
D gene: TRBD2
CDR3 DNA: TGTGCCAGCAGCTCCGTAGCGGGATTTCCAGATACGCAGTATTTT
CDR3 protein: CASSSVAGFPDTQYF

V gene: TRBV18
clone size: once
J gene: TRBJ2-1
D gene: TRBD1
CDR3 DNA: TGTGCCAGCTCACCCAGGGACAGCCAATACAATGAGCAGTTCTTC
CDR3 protein: CASSPRDSQYNEQFF

V gene: TRBV9
clone size: once
J gene: TRBJ1-2
D gene: -
CDR3 DNA: TGTGCCAGCAGCGTGCTGGTGGACAGTGGTGGCTACACCTTC
CDR3 protein: CASSVLVDSGGYTF

V gene: TRBV15
clone size: -
J gene: TRBJ2-7
D gene: -
CDR3 DNA: TGTGCCACCGGATTCAGGGAATCCTACGAGCAGTACTTC
CDR3 protein: CATGFRESYEQYF

V gene: TRBV9
clone size: -
J gene: TRBJ2-1
D gene: TRBD2
CDR3 DNA: TGTGCCAGCAGCGTAGTACTAGCGGGAGCCTACAATGAGCAGTTCTTC
CDR3 protein: CASSVVLAGAYNEQFF

V gene: TRBV7-9
clone size: -
J gene: TRBJ1-5
D gene: -
CDR3 DNA: TGTGCCAGCAGCTTGGAAGAGGGCAATCAGCCCCAGCATTTT
CDR3 protein: CASSLEEGNQPQHF

V gene: TRBV6-6
clone size: -
J gene: TRBJ2-7
D gene: -
CDR3 DNA: TGTGCCAGCACCCCCGCCGGGAGAGCCTACGAGCAGTACTTC
CDR3 protein: CASTPAGRAYEQYF

V gene: TRBV5-5
clone size: -
J gene: TRBJ1-1
D gene: TRBD1
CDR3 DNA: TGTGCCAGCAGCTTGGAGGGACAGGGTTTGAACACTGAAGCTTTCTTT
CDR3 protein: CASSLEGQGLNTEAFF

V gene: TRBV9
clone size: -
J gene: TRBJ2-5
D gene: -
CDR3 DNA: TGTGCCAGCAGCGAGGGGGTTGGATGGACCCAGTACTTC
CDR3 protein: CASSEGVGWTQYF